The clone carrying this T cell receptor beta chain was counted only a few times. The antigen remains undetermined. Patients were left out if they had other autoimmune diseases, uncontrolled infections, pregnancy or lactation. Orbital computed tomography, thyroid ultrasound, TRAb, serum thyroxine and clinical symptoms formed the basis of diagnosis. The record originates from a study of Graves' ophthalmopathy and Graves' hyperthyroidism. Points from the study as a whole: Discriminating ophthalmopathy from stable hyperthyroidism, a 13-signature model attained a sensitivity of under 90% and a specificity of around 83%.

CDR3 length equals 16 residues. CDR1 and CDR2 from the germline V gene are LNHNV and YYDKDF (reference sequence). V was cut by 2 bases and J by 8 bases, with 18 bases left in between. RNA transcripts provided the template for amplifying TCR beta CDR3 regions. In the first round, RT-PCR was carried out with HTBI primers, and a multiplex PCR formed the second round. TCRdb re-called the multiplex PCR reads with MiXCR, one entry per CDR3 protein. The sample consists of hundreds of thousands of distinct CDR3 sequences, roughly 21% of them appearing once. This TCR was recovered from a woman aged 18-29 years with stable Graves' hyperthyroidism. The rearrangement links TRBV15 to TRBJ2-2, with D perhaps matching TRBD2 (6 bases). Sequencing was done on a sample of peripheral blood. The CDR3 protein is CATSRSDRAGRGELFF. The CDR3 DNA reads TGTGCCACCAGCAGATCCGATAGAGCCGGGAGAGGGGAGCTGTTTTTT.